This TCR beta chain was sequenced in a study of cytomegalovirus exposure and HLA in healthy donors. In regard to this clone: Antigen: not known.

The primer mix had 60 Vbeta and 13 Jbeta primers. TCRdb's table, derived via immunoSEQ multiplex PCR, lists solely in-frame clones and lacks some. The sample has about 190,000 clones; around three quarters are singletons. Notes on the study in general: Altogether, about 160 TCR beta chains were recorded as cytomegalovirus-associated. Roughly uniform depth of sequencing across donors was assumed in presence/absence analyses.

The germline V and J ends were trimmed by 2 bases and 5 bases, with 12 bases remaining between them. Looked up from germline, CDR1 is LNHDA and CDR2 is SQIVND (reference sequence). The CDR3 totals 14 residues. This TCR derives from a woman aged 18-30 years in good health and CMV-seronegative. The J gene is TRBJ2-5, the V gene TRBV19; no reliable D call. Material for sequencing was PBMCs. The CDR3 DNA sequence: TGTGCCAGTAGTATAACGCGCGGCGTTGAGACCCAGTACTTC. Translated: CASSITRGVETQYF.